One and the same sample provided the 10 T cell receptor beta chains below, sequenced in a study of T cell repertoires in cytomegalovirus infection. These TCRs are of unknown antigen specificity. TCRdb itself ran the reads through MiXCR, one entry per CDR3 protein. Of some 920,000 distinct CDR3 sequences in the sample, roughly a third were seen once. The sequences come from cultured CD8+ T cells from PBMCs, collected from culture after CMV antigen stimulation. These receptors originate from a human donor in good health (CMV status not recorded). Some clones in this sample may be carry-over from other donors' samples.

V usage is TRBV28 and J usage is TRBJ2-3, with 10 bases lining up with TRBD2. Per the germline V gene, CDR1 is MDHEN and CDR2 is SYDVKM. The CDR3 sequence is 15 residues long. The V segment lost 7 bases and the J segment 3 bases; nucleotides outside the gene matches: 7. The CDR3 DNA is TGTGCCAGCATCGAGCGGGGGGGCGTGACAGATACGCAGTATTTT. Protein: CASIERGGVTDTQYF.

The V call is TRBV19, the J call TRBJ2-3; 13 bases are a match to TRBD2. The V gene end was trimmed by 0 bases and the J gene end by 5 bases; junction bases not matched to a gene: 5. Germline V gives CDR1 LNHDA, CDR2 SQIVND (reference sequence). This CDR3 has 17 amino acids. The CDR3 sequence: CASSIDWTSGGLDTQYF. CDR3 sequence (DNA): TGTGCCAGTAGTATAGATTGGACTAGCGGGGGCCTAGATACGCAGTATTTT.

The chain uses TRBV4-1 and TRBJ1-2; D gene uncertain. CDR3 length equals 15 residues. The germline V gene has CDR1 MGHRA and CDR2 YSYEKL. V was pared by 5 bases and J by 4 bases, with 17 bases between. The CDR3 DNA is TGCGCCAGCAGCGTCCCCGGACGTCTAATCTATGGCTACACCTTC. This codes for CASSVPGRLIYGYTF.

Many counts were recorded for this clonotype. V usage is TRBV7-8 and J usage is TRBJ1-2; 8 bases line up with TRBD1. The CDR3 extends over 15 amino acids. V shed 2 bases and J 4 bases; nucleotides not matched to a gene: 6. Germline CDR1 SGHVS, CDR2 FQNEAQ. CDR3 sequence (DNA): TGTGCCAGCAGCTTATCCCGGACAGGGACCTATGGCTACACCTTC. This encodes CASSLSRTGTYGYTF.

This chain joins TRBV6-5 and TRBJ2-3; the D is unclear. Trimming shortened V by 0 bases and J by 6 bases, and 10 bases separated the two germline ends. This CDR3 has 14 amino acids. Germline assignment: CDR1 MNHEY and CDR2 SVGAGI. CDR3 bases: TGTGCCAGCAGTTACTCGCCCAATTGGGATACGCAGTATTTT. This sequence encodes CASSYSPNWDTQYF.

The chain uses TRBV2 and TRBJ2-3, with D possibly TRBD2 on 5 matching bases. CDR1 is SNHLY and CDR2 is FYNNEI in the germline V gene. V gave up 3 bases and J gave up 4 bases, with 8 bases separating them. The CDR3 runs to 13 residues. In nucleotides, the CDR3 is TGTGCCAGCAGTGAGCCCGGGGCAGATACGCAGTATTTT. This sequence encodes CASSEPGADTQYF.

V and J are TRBV20-1 and TRBJ2-7, with D possibly being TRBD1 or TRBD2 (6 bases each). Per the germline V gene, CDR1 is DFQATT and CDR2 is SNEGSKA (reference sequence). The V end was cut by 0 bases, the J end by 0 bases, with 18 bases between. The CDR3 runs 17 residues. The CDR3 DNA follows: TGCAGTGCTAGAGATCGGGGTGCGGGGACAAGCTCCTACGAGCAGTACGTC. Amino acids: CSARDRGAGTSSYEQYV.

This clonotype was seen at least ten times. The chain recombines TRBV7-2 with TRBJ2-7; 8 bases are shared with TRBD1. The CDR3 contains 14 residues. V gave up 4 bases and J gave up 3 bases; unmatched junction bases: 5. CDR1 and CDR2 (germline): SGHTA, FQGNSA. The DNA of the CDR3 is TGTGCCAGCAGCTCGGGACAGGCCTACTACGAGCAGTACTTC. Its protein product is CASSSGQAYYEQYF.

This clonotype was observed a few times. This sequence joins TRBV6-5 and TRBJ2-1; D possibly uses TRBD1 or TRBD2 (7 bases each). The V end lost 0 bases, the J end lost 5 bases, and 14 bases lay between the germline ends. The germline CDR1 and CDR2 sequences are MNHEY and SVGAGI. The CDR3 contains 16 residues. The CDR3: CASSYSVQGGNNEQFF. The CDR3 DNA reads as TGTGCCAGCAGTTACTCGGTTCAGGGGGGGAACAATGAGCAGTTCTTC.

V usage is TRBV20-1 and J usage is TRBJ2-1, with 9 bases matching TRBD2. Trimming removed 3 bases from V and 4 bases from J; junction bases left unmatched: 7. Germline V gene sequence: CDR1 DFQATT, CDR2 SNEGSKA (reference sequence). This CDR3 has 15 amino acids. The CDR3 region is CSARRAGGLYNEQFF. In DNA form, the CDR3 reads TGCAGTGCTAGGAGGGCGGGGGGGCTGTACAATGAGCAGTTCTTC.